Following are 25 T cell receptor beta chains from one sample sequenced in a study of T cell changes during pregnancy in multiple sclerosis. The protocol was immunoSEQ multiplex PCR, while the TCRdb copy is restricted to in-frame clones and leaves out a portion. The sample lists some 40,000 clones; 92% were seen once. Specimen: CD4+ T cells from peripheral blood mononuclear cells, collected in the third trimester of pregnancy. Receptors were obtained from a female donor with multiple sclerosis, enrolled in a pregnancy study.

This clone was seen only once. The V call is TRBV7-2, the J call TRBJ1-1; D is ambiguous. With 1 base removed from V and 3 bases from J, the gap between germline ends came to 12 bases. This CDR3 comprises 15 residues. Germline values: CDR1 SGHTA, CDR2 FQGNSA. Here the CDR3 DNA reads TGTGCCAGCAGCTTAGAAGACGGCGGCTACACTGAAGCTTTCTTT. This codes for CASSLEDGGYTEAFF.

The chain is built from TRBV5-6 and TRBJ2-3; 9 nucleotides agree with TRBD1. With 4 bases clipped from V and 3 bases from J, the junction kept 15 bases outside the gene matches. CDR1 SGHDT and CDR2 YYEEEE come from the germline V gene. This CDR3 is 18 amino acids long. CDR3 nucleotide sequence: TGTGCCAGCAGCCGGATCGACAGGGGGTTCGGCTATACAGATACGCAGTATTTT. It translates to CASSRIDRGFGYTDTQYF.

This chain links TRBV4-2 with TRBJ1-4; 8 nucleotides align to TRBD1. This CDR3 is built from 15 residues. The V and J ends lost 1 base and 8 bases, in that order; junction bases with no gene match: 6. The germline V gene encodes CDR1 LGHNA and CDR2 YNFKEQ. The CDR3 loop is CASSQGTGPGEKLFF. CDR3 DNA: TGTGCCAGCAGCCAAGGGACAGGGCCTGGGGAAAAACTGTTTTTT.

This clone was recorded a few times. The chain is built from TRBV5-6 and TRBJ2-1; D ambiguous. V lost 0 bases to trimming and J lost 7 bases, with 17 bases between them. This CDR3 has 16 amino acids. Germline V gene lookup returns CDR1 SGHDT and CDR2 YYEEEE. CDR3 DNA sequence: TGTGCCAGCAGCTTGGTCGCTCTGGGCCTGAAGAATGAGCAGTTCTTC. It yields the protein CASSLVALGLKNEQFF.

The table lists this clone with a count of one. The rearrangement links TRBV9 to TRBJ2-2; 9 bases fit TRBD2. This CDR3 comprises 17 residues. Unmatched junction bases numbered 10, after V lost 4 bases and J lost 3 bases. CDR1 is SGDLS and CDR2 is YYNGEE in the germline V gene. In DNA, the CDR3 is TGTGCCAGCAGCCGGACGGGACTAGCTAGGCACACCGGGGAGCTGTTTTTT. Amino acid sequence: CASSRTGLARHTGELFF.

The chain carries TRBV28 and TRBJ1-5; possible D gene TRBD1, 5 bases. Germline V gene lookup returns CDR1 MDHEN and CDR2 SYDVKM. Trimming pared 5 bases from V and 5 bases from J, leaving 13 bases between. CDR3 length equals 14 residues. The CDR3, as DNA: TGTGCCAGCAGTGACACAGGTTCGCATCAGCCCCAGCATTTT. Translating gives CASSDTGSHQPQHF.

V and J are TRBV19 and TRBJ2-7; 10 nucleotides agree with TRBD2. Germline CDR1 and CDR2: LNHDA and SQIVND (reference sequence). Unmatched junction bases numbered 9, after V lost 7 bases and J lost 6 bases. This CDR3 is 14 amino acids long. The CDR3: CASTLAGDRSEQYF. In nucleotides, the CDR3 is TGTGCCAGTACCCTAGCGGGAGACAGAAGCGAGCAGTACTTC.

This chain joins TRBV5-1 and TRBJ2-3, with 7 bases that match TRBD2. This CDR3 region has 15 residues. The V segment lost 1 base and the J segment 5 bases; nucleotides outside the gene matches: 7. CDR1 and CDR2 (germline): SGHRS, YFSETQ. CDR3 sequence reads: CASSLNLAEIDTQYF. CDR3 nucleotides: TGCGCCAGCAGCTTGAATCTAGCGGAGATAGATACGCAGTATTTT. The whole variable domain, remainder taken from reference TRBV5-1 and TRBJ2-3, is KAGVTQTPRYLIKTRGQQVTLSCSPISGHRSVSWYQQTPGQGLQFLFEYFSETQRNKGNFPGRFSGRQFSNSRSEMNVSTLELGDSALYLCASSLNLAEIDTQYFGPGTRLTVL.

The chain couples TRBV28 to TRBJ2-3, with D possibly TRBD2 on 5 matching bases. Germline V gene sequence: CDR1 MDHEN, CDR2 SYDVKM. The CDR3 extends over 12 amino acids. The V and J ends lost 6 bases and 8 bases respectively, with 12 bases between them. CDR3 amino acids: CASRSGIGTQYF. CDR3 in DNA: TGTGCCAGCAGGTCGGGGATCGGTACGCAGTATTTT.

This chain connects TRBV7-2 to TRBJ1-2; the D is unclear. Germline assignment: CDR1 SGHTA and CDR2 FQGNSA. Trimming pared 5 bases from V and 4 bases from J, leaving 14 bases between. This CDR3 is 14 amino acids long. CDR3 sequence: CASSPGGGVYGYTF. In nucleotides, the CDR3 is TGTGCCAGCAGCCCCGGAGGAGGCGTCTATGGCTACACCTTC.

This chain joins TRBV28 and TRBJ2-4, with a tentative D call TRBD2 (5 bases). From germline, CDR1 is MDHEN and CDR2 SYDVKM. The V end was cut by 8 bases, the J end by 6 bases, with 14 bases between. The CDR3 sequence is 13 residues long. The CDR3 DNA is TGTGCCAGCGGTGGGGATCGGGGAAACATTCAGTACTTC. Residues: CASGGDRGNIQYF.

The chain joins TRBV6-1 to TRBJ1-1, with a tentative D call TRBD1 (6 bases). The CDR3 is made up of 15 amino acids. Germline CDR1 reads MNHNS; CDR2 reads SASEGT. The V end lost 5 bases, the J end lost 6 bases, and 19 bases lay between the germline ends. DNA of the CDR3: TGTGCCAGCAGTCCCCCCAGGGGTTTGGTCGCTGAAGCTTTCTTT. Amino acids: CASSPPRGLVAEAFF.

This CDR3 is CASSPQSGGNTIYF. The CDR3 DNA sequence: TGCGCCAGCAGCCCACAATCAGGAGGAAACACCATATATTTT. The chain combines TRBV5-1 with TRBJ1-3, with D unclear. CDR3 length: 14 amino acids. The germline V gene encodes CDR1 SGHRS and CDR2 YFSETQ. Trimming left V 4 bases short and J 4 bases short, with 12 bases between.

CDR3 nucleotides: TGTGCCAGCAGCTGGTTGACAGGGGGGAACTATGGCTACACCTTC. Translating it yields CASSWLTGGNYGYTF. This rearrangement joins TRBV7-2 to TRBJ1-2; 9 nucleotides align to TRBD1. Germline V lookup: CDR1 SGHTA, CDR2 FQGNSA. The J segment lost 2 bases and the V segment lost 4 bases, leaving 5 bases of the junction unmatched. The CDR3 runs 15 residues.

DNA for the CDR3: TGCGCCAGCAGCCCGGGCGGGAGACGAAGGGGTAATGAGCAGTTCTTC. Translation gives CASSPGGRRRGNEQFF. This sequence joins TRBV5-1 and TRBJ2-1; 7 nucleotides agree with TRBD2. Germline CDR1 is SGHRS and CDR2 is YFSETQ. The trim removed 4 bases at V and 7 bases at J, leaving 14 bases unmatched. The CDR3 runs 16 residues.

The rearrangement links TRBV6-6 to TRBJ2-3; a weak D match, TRBD1 (6 bases). In germline, CDR1 is MNHNY, CDR2 SVGAGI (reference sequence). Trimming removed 4 bases at V and 2 bases at J, with 16 bases between. The CDR3 length is 16 residues. The CDR3: CASSSAFAGDTDTQYF. CDR3 sequence (DNA): TGTGCCAGCAGTTCTGCGTTTGCAGGGGACACAGATACGCAGTATTTT.

The chain combines TRBV7-9 with TRBJ2-1; D might be TRBD2 (5 bases). The germline CDR1 and CDR2 sequences are SEHNR and FQNEAQ (reference sequence). V shed 4 bases and J shed 10 bases, with 11 bases lying between them. The CDR3 sequence is 12 residues long. CDR3 amino acids: CASSYEGMEQFF. For the CDR3, the DNA is TGTGCCAGCAGCTACGAGGGAATGGAGCAGTTCTTC. Filled out from reference TRBV7-9 and TRBJ2-1, the complete variable domain reads DTGVSQNPRHKITKRGQNVTFRCDPISEHNRLYWYRQTLGQGPEFLTYFQNEAQLEKSRLLSDRFSAERPKGSFSTLEIQRTEQGDSAMYLCASSYEGMEQFFGPGTRLTVL.

This chain links TRBV19 with TRBJ1-3; the D is unclear. Germline loops: CDR1 LNHDA, CDR2 SQIVND (reference sequence). V lost 4 bases, J lost 0 bases, and 7 bases lay in between. CDR3 length: 14 amino acids. The CDR3 loop reads CASSTTSSGNTIYF. The CDR3 nucleotides read TGTGCCAGTAGTACTACGAGCTCTGGAAACACCATATATTTT.

This clone was recorded a few times. CDR3 region: CASSEQVGPYGYTF. In DNA form, the CDR3 reads TGTGCCAGCAGTGAACAGGTTGGGCCCTATGGCTACACCTTC. V is TRBV2 and J is TRBJ1-2, with unresolved D. V was shortened by 2 bases and J by 4 bases, with 11 bases between the two germline ends. CDR1 and CDR2 from the germline V gene are SNHLY and FYNNEI. This CDR3 is 14 amino acids long.

This rearrangement joins TRBV7-9 to TRBJ1-1; possibly TRBD1 for D (6 bases). Trimming shortened V by 3 bases and J by 1 base, and 9 bases separated the two germline ends. Germline CDR1 reads SEHNR; CDR2 reads FQNEAQ (reference sequence). The CDR3 is made up of 14 amino acids. CDR3 nucleotides: TGTGCCAGCAGCTTTTTGACAGGGAACACTGAAGCTTTCTTT. Its protein product is CASSFLTGNTEAFF. The whole variable domain, remainder taken from reference TRBV7-9 and TRBJ1-1, is DTGVSQNPRHKITKRGQNVTFRCDPISEHNRLYWYRQTLGQGPEFLTYFQNEAQLEKSRLLSDRFSAERPKGSFSTLEIQRTEQGDSAMYLCASSFLTGNTEAFFGQGTRLTVV.

This clone was found once. The chain is built from TRBV5-1 and TRBJ1-1, with 8 nucleotides matching TRBD1. The CDR3 is 14 residues long. V lost 3 bases and J lost 1; bases outside the gene matches: 2. Germline CDR1 and CDR2: SGHRS and YFSETQ. CDR3 sequence reads: CASSSDRENTEAFF. Written as DNA, the CDR3 is TGCGCCAGCAGCTCGGACAGGGAGAACACTGAAGCTTTCTTT. The entire variable domain, with the rest obtained from reference TRBV5-1 and TRBJ1-1, is as follows: KAGVTQTPRYLIKTRGQQVTLSCSPISGHRSVSWYQQTPGQGLQFLFEYFSETQRNKGNFPGRFSGRQFSNSRSEMNVSTLELGDSALYLCASSSDRENTEAFFGQGTRLTVV.

This chain connects TRBV10-1 to TRBJ2-1, with TRBD2 matching over 7 bases. This CDR3 spans 15 amino acids. The V segment lost 2 bases and the J segment 2 bases; nucleotides outside the gene matches: 3. Germline V gene data show CDR1 as WNHNN and CDR2 as SYGVQD (reference sequence). CDR3 nucleotide sequence: TGCGCCAGCAGTGAGAACCTAGCGGCCTACAATGAGCAGTTCTTC. This translates into CASSENLAAYNEQFF.

The rearrangement joins TRBV19 to TRBJ1-5; 7 bases fit TRBD1. Germline CDR1 reads LNHDA; CDR2 reads SQIVND (reference sequence). The CDR3 extends over 14 amino acids. The V gene end was trimmed by 7 bases and the J gene end by 11 bases; junction bases not matched to a gene: 14. CDR3 bases: TGTGCCAGTATGGGACAGTTCGCCGGAGAATCCCAGCATTTT. This translates into CASMGQFAGESQHF.

This clone was observed a handful of times. The chain carries TRBV10-3 and TRBJ1-4; possibly TRBD1 for D (5 bases). CDR1 ENHRY and CDR2 SYGVKD come from the germline V gene. This CDR3 has 15 amino acids. V was trimmed by 4 bases and J by 7 bases, leaving 16 bases between them. The chain's CDR3 is CAISGGLLAFEKLFF. For the CDR3, the DNA is TGTGCCATCAGTGGGGGCCTCTTGGCCTTTGAAAAACTGTTTTTT.

This chain connects TRBV6-5 to TRBJ1-1; no clear D. From germline, CDR1 is MNHEY and CDR2 SVGAGI. This CDR3 is 14 amino acids long. Trimming removed 0 bases from V and 1 base from J, with 6 bases in between. CDR3 nucleotide sequence: TGTGCCAGCAGTTACTCGCAAGCGAACACTGAAGCTTTCTTT. Translating it yields CASSYSQANTEAFF.